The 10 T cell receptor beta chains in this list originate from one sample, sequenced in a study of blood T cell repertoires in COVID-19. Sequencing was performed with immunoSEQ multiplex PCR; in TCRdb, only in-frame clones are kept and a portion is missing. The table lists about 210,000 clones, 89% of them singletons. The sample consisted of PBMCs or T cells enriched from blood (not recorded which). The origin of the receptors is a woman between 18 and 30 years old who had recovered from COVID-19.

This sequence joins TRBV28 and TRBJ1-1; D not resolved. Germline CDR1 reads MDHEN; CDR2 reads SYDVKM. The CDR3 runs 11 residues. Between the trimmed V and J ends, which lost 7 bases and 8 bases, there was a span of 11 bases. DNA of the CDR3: TGTGCCAGCACAACGCAGTACGAAGCTTTCTTT. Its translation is CASTTQYEAFF.

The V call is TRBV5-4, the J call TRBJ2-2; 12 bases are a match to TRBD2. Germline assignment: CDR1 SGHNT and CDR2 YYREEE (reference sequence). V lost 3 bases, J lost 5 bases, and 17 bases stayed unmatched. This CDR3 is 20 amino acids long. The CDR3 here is CASSSARFLAGGLRTGELFF. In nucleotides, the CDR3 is TGTGCCAGCAGCTCCGCCCGATTTCTAGCGGGGGGGCTGAGAACCGGGGAGCTGTTTTTT. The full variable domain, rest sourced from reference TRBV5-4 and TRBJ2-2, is ETGVTQSPTHLIKTRGQQVTLRCSSQSGHNTVSWYQQALGQGPQFIFQYYREEENGRGNFPPRFSGLQFPNYSSELNVNALELDDSALYLCASSSARFLAGGLRTGELFFGEGSRLTVL.

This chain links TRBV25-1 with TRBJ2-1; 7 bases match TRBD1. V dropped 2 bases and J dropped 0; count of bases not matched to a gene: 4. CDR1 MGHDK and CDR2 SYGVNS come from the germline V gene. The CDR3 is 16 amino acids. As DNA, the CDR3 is TGTGCCAGCAGTGAAAGGGGGCTCAGCTCCTACAATGAGCAGTTCTTC. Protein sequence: CASSERGLSSYNEQFF.

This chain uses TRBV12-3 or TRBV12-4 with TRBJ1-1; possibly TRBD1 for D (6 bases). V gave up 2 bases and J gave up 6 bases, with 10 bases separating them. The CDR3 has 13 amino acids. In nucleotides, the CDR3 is TGTGCCAGCAGTTTAACAGGGTTGGCTGAAGCTTTCTTT. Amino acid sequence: CASSLTGLAEAFF.

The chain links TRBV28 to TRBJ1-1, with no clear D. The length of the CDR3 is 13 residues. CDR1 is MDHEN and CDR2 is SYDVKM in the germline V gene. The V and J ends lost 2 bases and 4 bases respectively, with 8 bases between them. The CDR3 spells CASSLGVSTEAFF. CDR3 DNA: TGTGCCAGCAGTTTAGGAGTTTCCACTGAAGCTTTCTTT.

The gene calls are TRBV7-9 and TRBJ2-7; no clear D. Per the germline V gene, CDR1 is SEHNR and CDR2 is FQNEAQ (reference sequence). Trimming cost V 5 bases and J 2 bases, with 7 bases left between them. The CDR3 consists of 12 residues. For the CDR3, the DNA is TGTGCCAGCAGCCCGAGCACCTACGAGCAGTACTTC. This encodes CASSPSTYEQYF.

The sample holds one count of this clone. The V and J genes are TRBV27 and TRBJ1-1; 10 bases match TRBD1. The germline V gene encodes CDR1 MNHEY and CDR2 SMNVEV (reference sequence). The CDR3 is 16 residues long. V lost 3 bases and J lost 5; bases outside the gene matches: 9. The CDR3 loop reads CASSLVAGTGVTEAFF. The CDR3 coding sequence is TGTGCCAGCAGTTTGGTCGCCGGGACAGGGGTTACTGAAGCTTTCTTT.

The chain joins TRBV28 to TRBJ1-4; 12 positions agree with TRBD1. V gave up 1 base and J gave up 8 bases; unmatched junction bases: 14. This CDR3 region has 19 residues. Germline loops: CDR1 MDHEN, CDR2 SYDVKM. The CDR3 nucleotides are TGTGCCAGCAGTTTATTAGCTAGGGGGACAGGGGGCGGACACGAAAAACTGTTTTTT. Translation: CASSLLARGTGGGHEKLFF.

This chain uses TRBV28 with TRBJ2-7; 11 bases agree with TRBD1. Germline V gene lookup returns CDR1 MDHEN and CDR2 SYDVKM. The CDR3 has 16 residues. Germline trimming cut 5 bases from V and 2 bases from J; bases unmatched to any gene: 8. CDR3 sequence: CASSAGQGAGTYEQYF. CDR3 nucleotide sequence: TGTGCCAGCAGTGCCGGACAGGGGGCTGGAACCTACGAGCAGTACTTC.

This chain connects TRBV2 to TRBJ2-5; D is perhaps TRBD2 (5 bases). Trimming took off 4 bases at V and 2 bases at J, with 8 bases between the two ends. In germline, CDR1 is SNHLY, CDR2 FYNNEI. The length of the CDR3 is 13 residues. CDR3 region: CASSGIAQETQYF. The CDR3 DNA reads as TGTGCCAGCAGTGGGATAGCGCAAGAGACCCAGTACTTC.